A single T cell receptor beta chain is shown here with its context. This clone was seen a single time. No antigen is known for it. No per-base quality is available; no much larger clone lies one base away. This sample stems from a study of T cell responses to AZD1222 COVID-19 vaccine (dated by TCRdb to the early 2020s). Turning to the overall study: AZD1222 recipients with second doses at about 4 weeks or about 12 weeks were pooled, because spike-specific TCR depth and breadth did not differ between schedules. TCR sequencing covered more than 230 trial participants: around 210 given two doses of AZD1222 and approximately 26 given two doses of MenACWY control vaccine. Trial participants were enrolled by age into 18-55, 56-69 and 70-plus year subgroups, with approximately 150, 28 and 58 TCR-sequenced participants respectively.

The CDR3 regions of human TCRbeta chains were analyzed by immunosequencing. In the paper's pipeline: Repertoire TCRs were matched against a reference library of SARS-CoV-2-specific TCRs generated with the MIRA antigen-specificity platform. Breadth meant the fraction of unique TCRs that were SARS-CoV-2-associated, whereas depth meant the fraction of total T cells that were SARS-CoV-2-associated. Using the MIRA data, each spike-specific TCR was mapped to the spike region that the TCR reacts to and placed in a CD4 or CD8 class. Log10-transformed breadth and depth values were compared by one-way ANOVA with Sidak's multiple comparisons tests. TCRdb carries this immuneACCESS record with in-frame sequences only. Its versions omit some clonotypes, under half of them owing to an unresolved V gene in the studies checked, with the rest unexplained. V and J calls and clone size are those listed in that table; D and trimming were worked out from the DNA. The sample includes 130,000 to 150,000 clones, with about 92% observed a single time. 1.5% to 2% of the sample is held by the ten biggest clonotypes.

The research as a whole found: Spike-specific TCR breadth and depth rose significantly after two AZD1222 doses compared with day 0 and with MenACWY recipients. Reportedly, close to half of the unique spike-specific TCRs recognized epitopes lying outside the regions that are mutated in the B.1.351 and B.1.1.7 variants. Most participants were white British and females outnumbered males, and the authors suggested that clonal diversity may have been underestimated. Vaccine-associated CD4 TCRs spanned the whole spike protein, with dominant responses in regions 160-218 and 743-854. Conclusions about previously exposed vaccinees are limited, since just five or six AZD1222 recipients were seropositive for SARS-CoV-2 at baseline. The 56-69-year group was small, and its depth increase did not reach significance, likely because of low power. No day 14 peak-response samples were available, so repertoires were characterized only after the peak T cell response.

The CDR3 measures 14 amino acids from cysteine to phenylalanine. CDR3 DNA only is kept here, 42 bases in frame from base 1. In the germline V gene, CDR1 corresponds to SGHRS and CDR2 to YFSETQ. V is cut back by 7 bases and J by 4 bases, with 6 bases in the junction unmatched. What this sample's time point label stands for: baseline before first vaccination. Samples from vaccinated people were obtained from the UK trials COV001 and COV002, which included a single-blind randomized controlled phase 2/3 trial of AZD1222 (ChAdOx1 nCoV-19) in healthy adults. For TCRbeta chain sequencing, PBMC samples were collected from trial participants at day 0 and at day 28 after the second dose.

The rearranged segments are TRBV5-1 and TRBJ1-1; 11 central nucleotides agree with TRBD1. The receptor comes from an adult in good health. Material: peripheral blood, obtained on day 0 of AZD1222 vaccination. In nucleotides, the sequence is TGCGCCAGCGGACAGGGGACAGGGGGCACTGAAGCTTTCTTT. This translates into CASGQGTGGTEAFF.